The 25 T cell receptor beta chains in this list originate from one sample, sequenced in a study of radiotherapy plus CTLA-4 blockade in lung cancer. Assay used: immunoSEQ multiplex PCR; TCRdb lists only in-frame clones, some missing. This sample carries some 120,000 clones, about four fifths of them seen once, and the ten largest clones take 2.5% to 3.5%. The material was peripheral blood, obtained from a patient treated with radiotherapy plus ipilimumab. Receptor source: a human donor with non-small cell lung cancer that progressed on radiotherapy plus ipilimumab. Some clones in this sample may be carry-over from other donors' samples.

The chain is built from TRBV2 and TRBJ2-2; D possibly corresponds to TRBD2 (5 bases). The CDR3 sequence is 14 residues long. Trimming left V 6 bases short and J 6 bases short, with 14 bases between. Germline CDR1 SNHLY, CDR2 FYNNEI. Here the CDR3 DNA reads TGTGCCAGCAGGGCGGAGGCTAACGCCGGGGAGCTGTTTTTT. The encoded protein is CASRAEANAGELFF.

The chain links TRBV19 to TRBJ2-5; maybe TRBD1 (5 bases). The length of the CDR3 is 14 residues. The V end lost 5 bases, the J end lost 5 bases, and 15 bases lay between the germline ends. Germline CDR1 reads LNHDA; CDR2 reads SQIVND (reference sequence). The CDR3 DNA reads TGTGCCAGTAGTGGACACGGACATCGGGAGACCCAGTACTTC. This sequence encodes CASSGHGHRETQYF.

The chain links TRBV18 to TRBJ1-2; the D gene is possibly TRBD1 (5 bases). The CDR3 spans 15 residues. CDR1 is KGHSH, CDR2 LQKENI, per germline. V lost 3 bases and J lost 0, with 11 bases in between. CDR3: CASSPEGTANYGYTF. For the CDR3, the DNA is TGTGCCAGCTCACCGGAGGGGACGGCTAACTATGGCTACACCTTC.

The chain's CDR3 is CASSARDSVTGELFF. As DNA, the CDR3 is TGTGCCAGCAGCGCCCGGGACAGTGTCACCGGGGAGCTGTTTTTT. V and J are TRBV14 and TRBJ2-2, with 7 positions matching TRBD1. This CDR3 comprises 15 residues. The germline CDR1 and CDR2 sequences are SGHDN and FVKESK. Trimming at V came to 5 bases and at J to 4 bases, leaving 7 bases not matched to a gene.

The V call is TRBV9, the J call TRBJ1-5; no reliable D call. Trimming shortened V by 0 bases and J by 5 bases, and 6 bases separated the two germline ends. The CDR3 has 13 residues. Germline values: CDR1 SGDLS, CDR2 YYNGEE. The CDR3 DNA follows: TGTGCCAGCAGCGTAGGTTTTGATCAGCCCCAGCATTTT. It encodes CASSVGFDQPQHF.

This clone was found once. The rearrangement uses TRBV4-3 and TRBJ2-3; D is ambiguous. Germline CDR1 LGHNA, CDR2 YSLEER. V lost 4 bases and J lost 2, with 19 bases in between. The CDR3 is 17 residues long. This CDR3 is CASSPIFAGWSTDTQYF. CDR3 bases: TGCGCCAGCAGCCCAATTTTTGCTGGCTGGTCCACAGATACGCAGTATTTT.

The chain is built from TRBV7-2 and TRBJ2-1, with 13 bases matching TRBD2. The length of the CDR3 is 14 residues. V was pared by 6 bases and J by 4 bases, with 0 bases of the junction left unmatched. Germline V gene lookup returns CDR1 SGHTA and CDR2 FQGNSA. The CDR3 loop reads CASRTSGGYNEQFF. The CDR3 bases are TGTGCCAGCAGGACTAGCGGGGGGTACAATGAGCAGTTCTTC.

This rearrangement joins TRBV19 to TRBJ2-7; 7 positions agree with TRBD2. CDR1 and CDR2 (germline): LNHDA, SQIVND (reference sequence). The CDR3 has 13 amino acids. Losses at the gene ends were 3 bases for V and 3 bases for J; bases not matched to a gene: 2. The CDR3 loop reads CASSIGRYYEQYF. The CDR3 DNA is TGTGCCAGTAGTATCGGGAGGTACTACGAGCAGTACTTC.

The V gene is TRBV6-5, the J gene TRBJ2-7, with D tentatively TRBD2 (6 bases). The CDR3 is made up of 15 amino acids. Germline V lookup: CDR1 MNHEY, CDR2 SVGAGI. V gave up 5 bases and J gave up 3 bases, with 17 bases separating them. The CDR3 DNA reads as TGTGCCAGCAGTCACTTTGGAGGGGACCGCTACGAGCAGTACTTC. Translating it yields CASSHFGGDRYEQYF.

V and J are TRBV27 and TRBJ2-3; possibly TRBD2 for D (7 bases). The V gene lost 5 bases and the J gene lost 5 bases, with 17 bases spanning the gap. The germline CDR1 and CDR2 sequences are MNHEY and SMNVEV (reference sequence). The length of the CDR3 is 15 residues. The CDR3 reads CASSPRGGGRDTQYF. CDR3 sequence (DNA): TGTGCCAGCAGTCCCCGCGGGGGCGGAAGAGATACGCAGTATTTT.

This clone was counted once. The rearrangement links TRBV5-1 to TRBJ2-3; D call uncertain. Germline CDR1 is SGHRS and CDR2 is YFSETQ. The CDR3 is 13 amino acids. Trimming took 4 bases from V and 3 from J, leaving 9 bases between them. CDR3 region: CASSPENTDTQYF. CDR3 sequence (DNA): TGCGCCAGCAGCCCGGAGAATACAGATACGCAGTATTTT.

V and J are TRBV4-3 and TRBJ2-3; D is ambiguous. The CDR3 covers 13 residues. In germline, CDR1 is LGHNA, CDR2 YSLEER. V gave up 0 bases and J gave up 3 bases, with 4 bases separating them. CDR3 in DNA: TGCGCCAGCAGCCAAGACGCGACAGATACGCAGTATTTT. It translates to CASSQDATDTQYF.

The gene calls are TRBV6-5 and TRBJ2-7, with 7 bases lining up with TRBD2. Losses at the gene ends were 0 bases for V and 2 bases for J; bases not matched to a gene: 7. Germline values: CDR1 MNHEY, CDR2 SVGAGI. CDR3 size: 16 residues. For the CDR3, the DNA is TGTGCCAGCAGTTACTCGTTCAGCGGGGAAACCTACGAGCAGTACTTC. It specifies CASSYSFSGETYEQYF.

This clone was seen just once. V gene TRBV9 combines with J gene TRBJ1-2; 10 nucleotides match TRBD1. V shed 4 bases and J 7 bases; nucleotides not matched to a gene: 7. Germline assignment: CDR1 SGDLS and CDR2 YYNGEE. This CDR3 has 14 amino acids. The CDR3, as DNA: TGTGCCAGCAGCCCCCGGACAGGGGGGAGTGGCTACACCTTC. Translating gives CASSPRTGGSGYTF.

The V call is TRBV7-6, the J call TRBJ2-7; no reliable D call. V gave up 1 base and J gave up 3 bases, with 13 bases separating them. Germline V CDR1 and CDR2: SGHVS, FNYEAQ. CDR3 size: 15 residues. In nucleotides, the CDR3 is TGTGCCAGCAGCTTAGACCCAGGTCGGCACTACGAGCAGTACTTC. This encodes CASSLDPGRHYEQYF.

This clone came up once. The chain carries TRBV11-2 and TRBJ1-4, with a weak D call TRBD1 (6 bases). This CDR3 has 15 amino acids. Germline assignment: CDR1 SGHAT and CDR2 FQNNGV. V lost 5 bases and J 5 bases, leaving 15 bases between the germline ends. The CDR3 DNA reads TGTGCCAGCAGCCACCTCTGGGGGCTAAATGAAAAACTGTTTTTT. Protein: CASSHLWGLNEKLFF.

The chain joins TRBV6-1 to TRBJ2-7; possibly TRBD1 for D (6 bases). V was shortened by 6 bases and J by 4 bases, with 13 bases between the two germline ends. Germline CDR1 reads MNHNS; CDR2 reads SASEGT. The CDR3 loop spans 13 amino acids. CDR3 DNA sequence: TGTGCCAGCAGCCGGACAGCACTGTACGAGCAGTACTTC. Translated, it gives CASSRTALYEQYF.

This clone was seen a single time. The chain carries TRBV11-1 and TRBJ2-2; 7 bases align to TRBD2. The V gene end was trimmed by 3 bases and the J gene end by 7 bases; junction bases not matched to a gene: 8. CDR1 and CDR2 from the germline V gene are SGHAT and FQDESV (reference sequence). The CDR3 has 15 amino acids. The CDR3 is CASSFIERGGGELFF. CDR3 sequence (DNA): TGTGCCAGCAGCTTTATCGAGCGGGGAGGCGGGGAGCTGTTTTTT.

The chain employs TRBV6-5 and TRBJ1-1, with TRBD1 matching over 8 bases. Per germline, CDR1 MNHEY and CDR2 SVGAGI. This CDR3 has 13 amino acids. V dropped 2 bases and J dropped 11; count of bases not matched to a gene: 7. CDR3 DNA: TGTGCCAGCAGTTACGGGTCAGGGGGCGACGCTTTCTTT. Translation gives CASSYGSGGDAFF.

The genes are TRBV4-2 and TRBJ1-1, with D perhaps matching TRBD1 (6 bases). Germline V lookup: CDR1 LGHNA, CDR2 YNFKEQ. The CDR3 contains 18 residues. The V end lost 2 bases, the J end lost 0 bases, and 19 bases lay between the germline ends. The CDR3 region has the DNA TGTGCCAGCAGCCAACTTGGGGGGCCTCCAGCATTGAACACTGAAGCTTTCTTT. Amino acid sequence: CASSQLGGPPALNTEAFF.

This chain's CDR3 is CSVKDRRNSPLHF. CDR3 in DNA: TGCAGCGTTAAGGACCGACGAAATTCACCCCTCCACTTT. This chain links TRBV29-1 with TRBJ1-6, with D hard to call. The CDR3 length is 13 residues. Per the germline V gene, CDR1 is SQVTM and CDR2 is ANQGSEA. Trimming stripped 5 bases from V and 7 bases from J, with 12 bases between.

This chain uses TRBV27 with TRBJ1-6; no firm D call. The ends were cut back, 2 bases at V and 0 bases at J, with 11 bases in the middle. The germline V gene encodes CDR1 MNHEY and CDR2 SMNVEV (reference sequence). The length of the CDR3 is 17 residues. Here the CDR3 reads CASSLNALSSYNSPLHF. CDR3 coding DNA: TGTGCCAGCAGTTTAAACGCCCTGAGCTCCTATAATTCACCCCTCCACTTT.

Here the CDR3 DNA reads TGTGCCAGCAGTTATTCGTTTAATAGCAATCAGCCCCAGCATTTT. Residues: CASSYSFNSNQPQHF. V and J are TRBV6-5 and TRBJ1-5; D gene unclear. Trimming left V 3 bases short and J 0 bases short, with 9 bases between. Germline loops: CDR1 MNHEY, CDR2 SVGAGI. The CDR3 has 15 amino acids.

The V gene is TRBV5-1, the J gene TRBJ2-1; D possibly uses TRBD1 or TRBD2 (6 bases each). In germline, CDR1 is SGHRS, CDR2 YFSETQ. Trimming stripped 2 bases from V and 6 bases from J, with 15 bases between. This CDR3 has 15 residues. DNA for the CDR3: TGCGCCAGCAGCTTAGGGGGGTTCCCCACCAATGAGCAGTTCTTC. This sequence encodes CASSLGGFPTNEQFF.

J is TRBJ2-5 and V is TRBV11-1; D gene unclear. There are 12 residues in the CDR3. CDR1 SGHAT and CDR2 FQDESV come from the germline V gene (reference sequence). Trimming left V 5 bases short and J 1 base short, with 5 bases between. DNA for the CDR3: TGTGCCAGCAGCACCTCCCAAGAGACCCAGTACTTC. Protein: CASSTSQETQYF.